This TCR beta chain was observed in a study of cytomegalovirus exposure and HLA in healthy donors. Study context: A previous analysis identified more than 100 million unique TCR beta sequences derived from around 200 million T cells.

Germline V gene lookup returns CDR1 SEHNR and CDR2 FQNEAQ (reference sequence). V gave up 9 bases and J gave up 5 bases; unmatched junction bases: 5. The CDR3 contains 12 residues. Notes on the study in general: 164 TCR beta chains were listed as cytomegalovirus-associated. Reports credit the classifier with highly specific, highly sensitive diagnosis of cytomegalovirus status.

Primers for the PCR totalled 60 Vbeta and 13 Jbeta. Clones were read by immunoSEQ multiplex PCR, and TCRdb kept only the in-frame ones, dropping some. The sample yields some 120,000 clones, 75% seen once. Of note for this clone: Its antigen is undetermined.

Specimen: PBMCs. The chain combines TRBV7-9 with TRBJ1-2; 8 nucleotides line up with TRBD1. This receptor was taken from a middle-aged woman in good health and CMV-seropositive. This chain's CDR3 is CASGQGRYGYTF. The CDR3 DNA reads TGTGCCAGTGGACAGGGTAGGTATGGCTACACCTTC.